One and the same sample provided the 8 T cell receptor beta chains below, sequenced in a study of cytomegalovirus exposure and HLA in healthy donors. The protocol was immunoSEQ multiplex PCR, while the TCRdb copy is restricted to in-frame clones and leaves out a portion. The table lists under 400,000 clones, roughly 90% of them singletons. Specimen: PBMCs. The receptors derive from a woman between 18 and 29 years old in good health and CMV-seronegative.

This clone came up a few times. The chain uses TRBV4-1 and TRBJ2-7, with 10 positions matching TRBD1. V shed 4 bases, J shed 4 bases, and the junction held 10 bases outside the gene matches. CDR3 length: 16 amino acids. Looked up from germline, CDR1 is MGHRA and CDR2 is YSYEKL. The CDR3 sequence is CASSPQGTGEGYEQYF. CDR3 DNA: TGCGCCAGCAGCCCTCAGGGGACAGGGGAGGGGTACGAGCAGTACTTC.

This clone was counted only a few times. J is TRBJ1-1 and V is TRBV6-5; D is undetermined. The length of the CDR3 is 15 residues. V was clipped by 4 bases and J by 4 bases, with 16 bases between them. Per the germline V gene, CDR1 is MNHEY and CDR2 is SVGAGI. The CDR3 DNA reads TGTGCCAGCAGTTCCGTCAGGACTGGAGGCACTGAAGCTTTCTTT. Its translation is CASSSVRTGGTEAFF.

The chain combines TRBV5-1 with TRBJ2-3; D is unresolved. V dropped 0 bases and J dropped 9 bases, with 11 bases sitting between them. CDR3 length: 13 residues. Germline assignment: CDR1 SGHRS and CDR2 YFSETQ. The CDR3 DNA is TGCGCCAGCAGCTTGGCCGGTTATTCGACGCAGTATTTT. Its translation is CASSLAGYSTQYF.

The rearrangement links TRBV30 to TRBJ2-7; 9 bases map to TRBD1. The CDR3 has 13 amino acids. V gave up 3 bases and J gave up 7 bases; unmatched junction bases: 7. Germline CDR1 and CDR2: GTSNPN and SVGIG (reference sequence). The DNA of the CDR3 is TGTGCCTGGAGCGGTACAGGGGGCCAGGAGCAGTACTTC. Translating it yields CAWSGTGGQEQYF.

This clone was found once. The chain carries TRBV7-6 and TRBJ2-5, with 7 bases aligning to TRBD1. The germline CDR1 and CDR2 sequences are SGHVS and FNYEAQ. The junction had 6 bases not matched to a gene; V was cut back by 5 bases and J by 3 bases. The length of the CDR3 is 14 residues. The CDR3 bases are TGTGCCAGCAGCACGTACAGGGGTGAAGAGACCCAGTACTTC. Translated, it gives CASSTYRGEETQYF.

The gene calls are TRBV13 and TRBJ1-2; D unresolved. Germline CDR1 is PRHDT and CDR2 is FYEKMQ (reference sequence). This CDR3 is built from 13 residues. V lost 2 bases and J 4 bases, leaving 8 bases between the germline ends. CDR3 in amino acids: CASSLTAGYGYTF. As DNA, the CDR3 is TGTGCCAGCAGCTTAACAGCGGGCTATGGCTACACCTTC.

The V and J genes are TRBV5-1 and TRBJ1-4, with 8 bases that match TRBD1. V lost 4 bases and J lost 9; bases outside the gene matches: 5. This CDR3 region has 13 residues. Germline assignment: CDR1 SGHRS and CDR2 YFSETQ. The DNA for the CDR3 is TGCGCCAGCAGCCGGGACAGGAACCAAAAACTGTTTTTT. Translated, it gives CASSRDRNQKLFF.

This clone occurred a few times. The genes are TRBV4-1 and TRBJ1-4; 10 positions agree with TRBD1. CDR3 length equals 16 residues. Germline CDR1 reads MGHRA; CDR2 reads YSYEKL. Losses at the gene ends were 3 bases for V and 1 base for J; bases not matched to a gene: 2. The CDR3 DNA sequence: TGCGCCAGCAGCCAGGGGGACAGGGGAACTAATGAAAAACTGTTTTTT. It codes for CASSQGDRGTNEKLFF.